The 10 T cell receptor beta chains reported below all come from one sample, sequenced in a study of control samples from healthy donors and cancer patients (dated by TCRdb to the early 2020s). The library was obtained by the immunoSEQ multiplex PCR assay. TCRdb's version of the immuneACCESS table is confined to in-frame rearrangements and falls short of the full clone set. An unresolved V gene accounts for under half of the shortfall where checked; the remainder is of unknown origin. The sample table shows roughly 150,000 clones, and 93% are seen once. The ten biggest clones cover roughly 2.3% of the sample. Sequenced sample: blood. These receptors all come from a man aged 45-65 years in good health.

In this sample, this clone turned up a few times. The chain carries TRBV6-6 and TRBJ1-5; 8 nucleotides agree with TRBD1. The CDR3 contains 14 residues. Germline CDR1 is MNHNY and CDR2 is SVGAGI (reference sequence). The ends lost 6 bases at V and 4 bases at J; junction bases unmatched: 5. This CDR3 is CASRRGQGNQPQHF. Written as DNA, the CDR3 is TGTGCCAGCAGAAGAGGACAGGGTAATCAGCCCCAGCATTTT.

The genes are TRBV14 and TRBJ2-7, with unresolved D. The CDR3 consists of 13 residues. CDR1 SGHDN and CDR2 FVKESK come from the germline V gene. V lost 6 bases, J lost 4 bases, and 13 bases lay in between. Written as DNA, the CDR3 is TGTGCCAGCAGATCCCAGGATGAGTACGAGCAGTACTTC. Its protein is CASRSQDEYEQYF.

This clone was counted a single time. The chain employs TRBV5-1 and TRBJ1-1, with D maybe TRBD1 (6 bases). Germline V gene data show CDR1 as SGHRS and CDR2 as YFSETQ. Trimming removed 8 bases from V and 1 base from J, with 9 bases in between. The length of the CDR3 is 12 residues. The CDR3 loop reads CAREQGNTEAFF. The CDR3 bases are TGCGCCAGGGAACAGGGGAACACTGAAGCTTTCTTT.

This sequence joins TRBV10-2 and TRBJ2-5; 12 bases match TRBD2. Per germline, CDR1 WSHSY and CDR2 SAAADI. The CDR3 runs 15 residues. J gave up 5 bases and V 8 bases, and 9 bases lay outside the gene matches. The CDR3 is CASRGLAGRWETQYF. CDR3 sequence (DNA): TGCGCCAGCCGCGGACTAGCGGGGCGGTGGGAGACCCAGTACTTC.

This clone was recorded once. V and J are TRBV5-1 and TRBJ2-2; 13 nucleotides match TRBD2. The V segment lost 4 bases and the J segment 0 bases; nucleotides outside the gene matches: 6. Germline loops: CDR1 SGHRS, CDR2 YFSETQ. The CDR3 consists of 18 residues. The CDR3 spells CASSPRTSGRANTGELFF. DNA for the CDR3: TGCGCCAGCAGCCCACGTACTAGCGGGAGGGCGAACACCGGGGAGCTGTTTTTT.

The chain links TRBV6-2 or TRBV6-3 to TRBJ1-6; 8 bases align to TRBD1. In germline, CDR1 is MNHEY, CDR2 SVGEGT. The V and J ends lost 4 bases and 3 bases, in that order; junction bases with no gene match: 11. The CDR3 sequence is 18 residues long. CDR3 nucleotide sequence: TGTGCCAGCAGTTCGGGACAGGTCCGAAAATTCTATAATTCACCCCTCCACTTT. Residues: CASSSGQVRKFYNSPLHF.

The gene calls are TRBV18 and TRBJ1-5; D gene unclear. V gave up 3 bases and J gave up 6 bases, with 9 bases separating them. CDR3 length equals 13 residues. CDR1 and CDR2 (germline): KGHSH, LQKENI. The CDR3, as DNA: TGTGCCAGCTCACCCGGGCGGGTTCAGCCCCAGCATTTT. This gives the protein CASSPGRVQPQHF.

The CDR3 here is CASSLAKPQETQYF. The CDR3, as DNA: TGCGCCAGCAGCTTGGCCAAGCCACAAGAGACCCAGTACTTC. The chain couples TRBV5-1 to TRBJ2-5, with D uncertain. The CDR3 loop spans 14 amino acids. Germline assignment: CDR1 SGHRS and CDR2 YFSETQ. V was trimmed by 0 bases and J by 2 bases, leaving 8 bases between them.

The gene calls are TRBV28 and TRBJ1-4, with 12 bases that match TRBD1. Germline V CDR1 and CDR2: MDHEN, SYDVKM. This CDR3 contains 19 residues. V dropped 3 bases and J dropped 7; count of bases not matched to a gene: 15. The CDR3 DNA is TGTGCCAGCAGTTTCTTCGCCGGGACAGGGGGCGGTGGCCGTGAAAAACTGTTTTTT. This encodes CASSFFAGTGGGGREKLFF.

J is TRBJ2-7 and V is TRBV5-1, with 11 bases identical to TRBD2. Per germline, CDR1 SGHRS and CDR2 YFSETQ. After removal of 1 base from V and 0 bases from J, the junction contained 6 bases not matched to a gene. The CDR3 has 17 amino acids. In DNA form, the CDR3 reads TGCGCCAGCAGCTTGCTAGCGGGAGGACCTGGCTCCTACGAGCAGTACTTC. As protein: CASSLLAGGPGSYEQYF.